This TCR beta chain was observed in a study of blood T cell repertoires in COVID-19. Study-wide context: Italy, Spain and the United States were the sources of the convalescent and acute COVID-19 samples.

As processed by the authors: Estimation of nucleated cell counts was performed using reference gene primer amplification. Some clones are missing from TCRdb's copy, which holds only in-frame ones; the method was immunoSEQ multiplex PCR. The D gene and trimming were derived from the DNA, and the V and J assignments and clone size from that table. The sample carries 270,000 or so clones, roughly 80% recorded once. Individuals drawn from 20 to 25 US areas were about 18 to 95 years old. Cohort 3 donors counted as recovered after two negative PCRs, clearance, or resolved symptoms. Trimming took 2 bases from V and 2 from J, leaving 6 bases between them. CDR3 length: 13 amino acids. The germline CDR1 and CDR2 sequences are SGHTA and FQGTGA.

The receptor's source is a man aged 50 to 59 who had recovered from COVID-19. The chain joins TRBV7-3 to TRBJ2-5; D is unclear. Material for sequencing was PBMCs or T cells enriched from blood (not recorded which). CDR3 sequence reads: CASSLSPQETQYF. CDR3 coding DNA: TGTGCCAGCAGCTTATCCCCTCAAGAGACCCAGTACTTC.